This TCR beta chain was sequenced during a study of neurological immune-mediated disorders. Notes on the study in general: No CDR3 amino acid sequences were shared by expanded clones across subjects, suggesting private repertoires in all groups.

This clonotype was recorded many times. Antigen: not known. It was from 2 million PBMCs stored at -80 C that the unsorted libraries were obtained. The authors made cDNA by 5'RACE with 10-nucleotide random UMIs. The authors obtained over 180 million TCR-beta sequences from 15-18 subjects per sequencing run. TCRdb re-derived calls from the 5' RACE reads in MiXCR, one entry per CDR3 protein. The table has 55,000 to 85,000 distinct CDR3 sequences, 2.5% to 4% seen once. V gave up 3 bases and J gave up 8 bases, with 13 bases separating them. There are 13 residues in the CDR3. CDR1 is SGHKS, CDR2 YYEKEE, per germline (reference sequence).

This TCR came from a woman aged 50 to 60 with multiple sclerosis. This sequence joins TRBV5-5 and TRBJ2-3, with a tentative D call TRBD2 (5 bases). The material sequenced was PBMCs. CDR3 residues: CASSSTTGSTQYF. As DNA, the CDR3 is TGTGCCAGCAGCTCGACAACGGGATCTACGCAGTATTTT.